This entry concerns a single TCR beta chain. Its target is unknown. The record originates from a study of T cell repertoires in ileal Crohn's disease. Study as a whole: Operated complications were stricturing disease (approximately 61%) and penetrating disease (around 39%). Thiopurines (around 11) or anti-TNF agents (around 17) were given postoperatively to about half.

Study-level findings and limits: Endoscopic recurrence occurred in every patient whose clonality exceeded 26.8%.

Five hundred nanograms of biopsy DNA per sample underwent TCRB immunosequencing. The repertoire was sequenced with immunoSEQ multiplex PCR; TCRdb's copy has only in-frame clones and lacks some. The profile shows more than 12,000 clones, about 78% of them singletons. Sequencing was done on a sample of ileal tissue. The clonotype was recovered from an adult with Crohn's disease.

The CDR3 coding sequence is TGTGCCACCACCGTTGGGGGACTAGCGGGGGGGAAACAGTTCTTC. This codes for CATTVGGLAGGKQFF. The chain carries TRBV15 and TRBJ2-1, with 16 bases matching TRBD2. In germline, CDR1 is LNHNV, CDR2 YYDKDF (reference sequence). This CDR3 has 15 amino acids. The junction had 10 bases not matched to a gene; V was cut back by 7 bases and J by 13 bases. Variable domain in full (rest from reference TRBV15 and TRBJ2-1): DAMVIQNPRYQVTQFGKPVTLSCSQTLNHNVMYWYQQKSSQAPKLLFHYYDKDFNNEADTPDNFQSRRPNTSFCFLDIRSPGLGDTAMYLCATTVGGLAGGKQFFGPGTRLTVL.